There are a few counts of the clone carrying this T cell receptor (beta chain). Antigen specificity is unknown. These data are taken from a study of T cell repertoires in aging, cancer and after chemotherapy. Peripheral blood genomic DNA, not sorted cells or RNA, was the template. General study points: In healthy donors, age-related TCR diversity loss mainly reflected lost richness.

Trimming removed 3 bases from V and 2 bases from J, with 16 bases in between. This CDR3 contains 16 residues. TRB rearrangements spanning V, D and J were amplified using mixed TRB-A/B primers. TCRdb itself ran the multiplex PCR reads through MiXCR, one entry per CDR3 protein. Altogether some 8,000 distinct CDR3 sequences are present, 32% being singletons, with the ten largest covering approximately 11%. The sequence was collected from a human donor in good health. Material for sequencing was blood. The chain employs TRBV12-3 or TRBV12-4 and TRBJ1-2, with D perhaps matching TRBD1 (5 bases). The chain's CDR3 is CASSFPTRDENYGYTF. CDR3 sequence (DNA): TGTGCCAGCAGTTTCCCCACGAGGGACGAAAACTATGGCTACACCTTC.